This T cell receptor beta chain was recorded in a study of shared clonotypes between healthy human individuals (TCRdb year 2020). Study-level background: Three men and a couple of women, aged 18 to 49 years, made up the cohort. Per donor, leukapheresis produced somewhere between about 0.9 and 10 billion PBMCs. Different laboratories and diverse techniques were used to prepare libraries and sequence TCR repertoires, to increase sequencing depth and limit assay-specific biases. To estimate repertoire size and how much clonotype sharing occurs between individuals, the study deeply sequenced the blood TCR repertoires of about five healthy adults. Broad study findings and their caveats: The small number of donors limited the genetic and exposure-history diversity represented. Pairwise subsampling indicated that sequencing depth was expected to affect the degree of clonotype sharing among donors. Only blood was sampled, and tissue TCR repertoires likely differ from those in blood.

The donors were healthy, HIV-negative adults with no recently reported acute infections or vaccinations. All donors were Caucasian adults living in Nashville, Tennessee, USA. In the unsorted samples, roughly 90 million PBMCs were counted, and genomic DNA was extracted using the QIAamp DNA Blood Mini kit. After blood collection by leukapheresis, PBMCs were isolated using Ficoll-Histopaque density gradient centrifugation and then cryopreserved in the vapor phase of liquid nitrogen. Taken from the germline V gene, the CDR1 and CDR2 loops are SGHTA and FQGNSA. V trim: 1 base; J trim: 7 bases; unmatched bases: 17. Measured from the cysteine to the phenylalanine, the CDR3 is 18 residues long. The read is trimmed to its CDR3 DNA, 54 bases read in frame from base 1. Using the deep immunoSEQ assay, multiplex PCR amplified TCR CDR3 regions from genomic DNA. Genomic DNA extracted from each cell subset was distributed evenly over all wells of several immunoSEQ 96-well plates, and each plate served as one replicate. For unsorted PBMC, 250 to 350 ng genomic DNA, equal to around 30,000 T cell genomes, was loaded into each replicate PCR. Genomic DNA from unsorted PBMC was sequenced over ten immunoSEQ deep assay plates. The purified libraries were quantified using a Qubit 3.0 fluorometer, sized with a Bioanalyzer 2100, and then quantified again using the KAPA Library Quantification kit. Each immunoSEQ 96-well plate was sequenced on its own single-read 150-cycle Illumina NextSeq 550 flow cell. In the authors' own workflow: Because the immunoSEQ output held only junctional sequences and lacked quality scores, the filtering could not match the filtering applied to full-length reads. Sequences were annotated with PyIR, a Python wrapper for IgBLAST v1.9, using IMGT germline references to assign V/J genes and CDR3. Reads were filtered out if the reads had weak V/J assignments (E-value above 1e-6), no CDR3, stop codons, out-of-frame junctions, or ambiguous translated residues. V3J clonotypes were defined by identical inferred V gene, J gene, and CDR3 amino acid sequence. Percentage overlap between repertoires was calculated by dividing the number of shared unique clonotypes by the size of the smaller repertoire. RTK rarefaction, the Chao1 estimator, and Recon v2.1 estimates of unobserved clonotypes were used to assess repertoire richness. Imported from immuneACCESS, the table was reduced by TCRdb to in-frame sequences with V and J called. These copies leave out some clones; in studies compared against another copy, an unresolved V gene accounts for under half, and the cause of the remainder is not known. V and J calls and clone size are as listed in that table; D and trimming were resolved from the DNA. The sample table shows some 510,000 clones, and 79% are seen once. Under 15% of the sample comes from the top ten.

Comments on this clone: No cognate antigen has been identified for it. No much larger clonotype is one base removed from it; base qualities were not supplied.

Recombination connected TRBV7-2 to TRBJ2-7; TRBD2 fits 9 bases in the junction. The clonotype comes from a middle-aged woman in good health. Some clones in this sample may be carry-over from other donors' samples. Sequencing used PBMCs. The encoded CDR3 is CASSLVAGERGGWREQYF. The nucleotide sequence reads as follows: TGTGCCAGCAGCTTAGTAGCGGGAGAACGAGGGGGTTGGCGGGAGCAGTACTTC.